These 3 T cell receptor beta chains originate from one sample sequenced in a study of blood T cell repertoires in COVID-19. The protocol was immunoSEQ multiplex PCR, while the TCRdb copy is restricted to in-frame clones and leaves out a portion. Of under 250,000 clones in the sample, 83% were seen once. The specimen sequenced was PBMCs or T cells enriched from blood (not recorded which). The receptors shown here come from a woman in her forties who had been exposed to COVID-19.

The chain couples TRBV21-1 to TRBJ1-1. TRBV21-1 is a pseudogene segment. The CDR3 has 14 amino acids. CDR3 in amino acids: CASSNPAVNAEAFF. In DNA form, the CDR3 reads TGTGCCAGCAGCAACCCGGCGGTCAACGCTGAAGCTTTCTTT.

The chain employs TRBV6-2 or TRBV6-3 and TRBJ1-6, with D perhaps TRBD1 (5 bases). Germline lookup yields CDR1 MNHEY and CDR2 SVGEGT. The CDR3 is made up of 14 amino acids. Trimming left V 6 bases short and J 9 bases short, with 15 bases between. The CDR3 is CASSRPQGSSPLHF. In DNA, the CDR3 is TGTGCCAGCAGCCGCCCCCAGGGATCTTCACCCCTCCACTTT.

This chain connects TRBV18 to TRBJ2-2; 13 bases align to TRBD2. There are 16 residues in the CDR3. The trim removed 4 bases at V and 1 base at J, leaving 0 bases unmatched. Germline CDR1 KGHSH, CDR2 LQKENI. For the CDR3, the DNA is TGTGCCAGCTCACGGACTAGCGGGGGGAACACCGGGGAGCTGTTTTTT. This gives the protein CASSRTSGGNTGELFF.